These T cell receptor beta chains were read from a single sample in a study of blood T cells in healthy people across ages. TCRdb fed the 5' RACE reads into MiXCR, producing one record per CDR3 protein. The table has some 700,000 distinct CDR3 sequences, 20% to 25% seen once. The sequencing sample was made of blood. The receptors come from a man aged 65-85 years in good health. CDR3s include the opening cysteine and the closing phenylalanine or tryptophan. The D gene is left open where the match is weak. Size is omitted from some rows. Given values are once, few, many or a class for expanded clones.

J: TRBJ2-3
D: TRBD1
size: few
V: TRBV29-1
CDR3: CSVVQGGRNTDTQYF
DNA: TGCAGCGTTGTACAGGGGGGTCGGAACACAGATACGCAGTATTTT

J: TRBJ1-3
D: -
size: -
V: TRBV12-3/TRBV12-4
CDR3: CASSLAEGNTIYF
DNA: TGTGCCAGCAGTTTAGCGGAGGGGAACACCATATATTTT

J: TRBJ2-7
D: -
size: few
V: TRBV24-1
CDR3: CATSDATVSYEQYF
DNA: TGTGCCACCAGTGATGCAACAGTTTCCTACGAGCAGTACTTC

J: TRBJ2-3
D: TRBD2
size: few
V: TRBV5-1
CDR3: CASSQRTSGAGGDTQYF
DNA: TGCGCCAGCAGCCAGCGGACTAGCGGAGCCGGTGGAGATACGCAGTATTTT

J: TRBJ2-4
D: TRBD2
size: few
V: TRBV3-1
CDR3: CASRSGRGKNIQYF
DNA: TGTGCCAGCAGGAGCGGGAGGGGCAAAAACATTCAGTACTTC

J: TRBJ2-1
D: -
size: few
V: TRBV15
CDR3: CATSRDGGRNEQFF
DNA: TGTGCCACCAGCAGAGATGGCGGTAGGAATGAGCAGTTCTTC

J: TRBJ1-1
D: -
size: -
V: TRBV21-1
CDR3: CASSKVGVASPEAFF
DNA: TGTGCCAGCAGCAAAGTCGGGGTGGCTAGCCCTGAAGCTTTCTTT

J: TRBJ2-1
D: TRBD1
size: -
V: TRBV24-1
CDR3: CATSDTTGKPYNEQFF
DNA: TGTGCCACCAGTGATACGACAGGGAAGCCCTACAATGAGCAGTTCTTC

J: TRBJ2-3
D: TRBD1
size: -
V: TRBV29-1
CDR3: CSVEGGARGTQYF
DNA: TGCAGCGTTGAAGGAGGGGCCAGGGGGACGCAGTATTTT

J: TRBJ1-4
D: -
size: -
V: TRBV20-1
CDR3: CSARGPRTGAEKLFF
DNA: TGCAGTGCTAGAGGTCCCCGGACTGGCGCTGAAAAACTGTTTTTT

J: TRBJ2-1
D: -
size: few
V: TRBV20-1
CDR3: CSAKEGGGEQFF
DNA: TGCAGTGCTAAGGAGGGTGGCGGTGAGCAGTTCTTC

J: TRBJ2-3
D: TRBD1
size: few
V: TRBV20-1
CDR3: CSAWTGEIDTQYF
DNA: TGCAGTGCTTGGACAGGAGAGATAGATACGCAGTATTTT

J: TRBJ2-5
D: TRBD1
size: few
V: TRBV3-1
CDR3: CASSQVDREHETQYF
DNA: TGTGCCAGCAGCCAAGTTGACAGGGAGCACGAGACCCAGTACTTC

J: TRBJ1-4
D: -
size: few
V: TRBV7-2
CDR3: CASSLQSTHNEKLFF
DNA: TGTGCCAGCAGCTTACAAAGTACACATAATGAAAAACTGTTTTTT

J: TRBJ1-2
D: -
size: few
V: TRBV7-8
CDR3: CASSSDRLYGYTF
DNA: TGTGCCAGCAGTTCTGACAGGCTCTATGGCTACACCTTC

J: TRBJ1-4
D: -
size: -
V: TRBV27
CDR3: CASSVTRKAKLFF
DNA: TGTGCCAGCAGCGTAACGAGGAAGGCAAAACTGTTTTTT

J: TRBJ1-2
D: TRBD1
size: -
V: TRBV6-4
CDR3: CASSERDRGSANYGYTF
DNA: TGTGCCAGCAGTGAGAGGGACAGGGGATCTGCTAACTATGGCTACACCTTC

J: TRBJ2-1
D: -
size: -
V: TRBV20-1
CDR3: CSETVGGGNEQFF
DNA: TGCAGTGAAACGGTGGGGGGTGGGAATGAGCAGTTCTTC

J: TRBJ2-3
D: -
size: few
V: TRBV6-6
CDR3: CASEEARARADTQYF
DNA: TGTGCCAGCGAAGAAGCCAGGGCGAGGGCAGATACGCAGTATTTT

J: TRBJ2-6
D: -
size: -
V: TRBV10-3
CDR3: CAISSGAESGANALTF
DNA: TGTGCCATCAGTTCCGGGGCTGAATCTGGGGCCAACGCCCTGACTTTC

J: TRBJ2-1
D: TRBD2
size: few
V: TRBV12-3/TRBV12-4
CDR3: CASSFERGVVHNEQFF
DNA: TGTGCCAGCAGTTTTGAGCGGGGGGTTGTCCACAATGAGCAGTTCTTC

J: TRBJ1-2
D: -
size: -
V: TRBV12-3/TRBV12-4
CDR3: CASSFLVGGYTF
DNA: TGTGCCAGCAGTTTTCTTGTGGGTGGCTACACCTTC

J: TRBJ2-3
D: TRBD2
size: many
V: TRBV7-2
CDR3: CASSLQAGEWDTQYF
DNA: TGTGCCAGCAGCTTACAAGCGGGAGAGTGGGATACGCAGTATTTT

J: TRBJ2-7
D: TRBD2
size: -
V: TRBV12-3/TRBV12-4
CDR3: CANSPSGNRAEQYF
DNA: TGTGCCAACAGCCCCAGCGGGAACCGTGCCGAGCAGTACTTC

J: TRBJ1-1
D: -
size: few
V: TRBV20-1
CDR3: CSARWQGIMNTEAFF
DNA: TGCAGTGCTAGATGGCAGGGCATCATGAACACTGAAGCTTTCTTT

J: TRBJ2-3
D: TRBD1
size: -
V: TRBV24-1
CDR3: CATSETGTGMDTQYF
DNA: TGTGCCACCAGTGAGACCGGGACAGGTATGGATACGCAGTATTTT

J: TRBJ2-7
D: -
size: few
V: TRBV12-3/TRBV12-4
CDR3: CASRPLQGYEQYF
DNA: TGTGCCAGCAGACCACTTCAGGGCTACGAGCAGTACTTC

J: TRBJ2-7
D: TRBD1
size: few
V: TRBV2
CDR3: CASSRTGGMDEQYF
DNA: TGTGCCAGCAGTAGAACAGGGGGCATGGACGAGCAGTACTTC

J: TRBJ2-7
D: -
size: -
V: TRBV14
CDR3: CASSQDLRLVPYEQYF
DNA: TGTGCCAGCAGCCAAGATCTACGTCTAGTCCCCTACGAGCAGTACTTC

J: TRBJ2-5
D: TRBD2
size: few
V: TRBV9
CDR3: CASSVDGTSEETQYF
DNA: TGTGCCAGCAGCGTAGATGGGACTAGCGAAGAGACCCAGTACTTC

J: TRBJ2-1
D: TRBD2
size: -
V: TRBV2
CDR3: CASREAYGTSGHNEQFF
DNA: TGTGCCAGCAGGGAAGCTTACGGGACTAGCGGCCACAATGAGCAGTTCTTC